A selection of T cell receptor beta chains follows, all from one sample in a study of cytomegalovirus exposure and HLA in healthy donors. Produced via immunoSEQ multiplex PCR; TCRdb's table is partial and in-frame only. Among 95,000 to 150,000 clones listed, around 63% were seen once. Sequencing was done on a sample of PBMCs. The origin of the receptors is a man in his forties in good health and CMV-seropositive. Each CDR3 is given with its conserved first and last residue. The D gene is left open where the match is weak. Part of the rows lack a size; the others show once, few, many or a class for expanded clones.

j_call: TRBJ1-2
clone_size: .
d_call: TRBD1
v_call: TRBV4-1
cdr3_nt: TGCGCCAGCAGCCAAGAGGGGACAGGGGGAGGCTACACCTTC
cdr3_aa: CASSQEGTGGGYTF

j_call: TRBJ2-6
clone_size: .
d_call: TRBD1
v_call: TRBV18
cdr3_nt: TGTGCCAGCTCAGCGACAGGGGCTATGGCTGGGGCCAACGTCCTGACTTTC
cdr3_aa: CASSATGAMAGANVLTF

j_call: TRBJ2-1
clone_size: .
d_call: TRBD2
v_call: TRBV5-1
cdr3_nt: TGCGCCAGCAGCCCGGGACTAGCGGGAGACTCCAATGAGCAGTTCTTC
cdr3_aa: CASSPGLAGDSNEQFF

j_call: TRBJ1-5
clone_size: many
d_call: .
v_call: TRBV7-9
cdr3_nt: TGTGCCAGCAGCTTAGGGACAGCCCCAAATCAGCCCCAGCATTTT
cdr3_aa: CASSLGTAPNQPQHF

j_call: TRBJ2-5
clone_size: .
d_call: TRBD2
v_call: TRBV18
cdr3_nt: TGTGCCAGCTCACCACGGACTAGCGGACAAGAGACCCAGTACTTC
cdr3_aa: CASSPRTSGQETQYF

j_call: TRBJ2-7
clone_size: .
d_call: .
v_call: TRBV6-6
cdr3_nt: TGTGCCAGCAGTCGCCTATCGGTTCAGGTTCTCTTC
cdr3_aa: CASSRLSVQVLF

j_call: TRBJ2-6
clone_size: .
d_call: .
v_call: TRBV5-1
cdr3_nt: TGCGCCAGCAGCCAACTGAGCTCTGGGGCCAACGTCCTGACTTTC
cdr3_aa: CASSQLSSGANVLTF

j_call: TRBJ2-1
clone_size: .
d_call: .
v_call: TRBV9
cdr3_nt: TGTGCCAGCAGCGTAGAGTCGTGGGCTGGCTACAATGAGCAGTTCTTC
cdr3_aa: CASSVESWAGYNEQFF

j_call: TRBJ2-2
clone_size: .
d_call: .
v_call: TRBV4-2
cdr3_nt: TGTGCCAGCAGCCATCTTTCTGCGGGATTAATGAACGGGGAGCTGTTTTTT
cdr3_aa: CASSHLSAGLMNGELFF

j_call: TRBJ2-7
clone_size: .
d_call: TRBD2
v_call: TRBV5-1
cdr3_nt: TGCGCCAGCAGCTTGAGAGCGGGAGGAGACGCCGAGCAGTACTTC
cdr3_aa: CASSLRAGGDAEQYF

j_call: TRBJ2-1
clone_size: few
d_call: TRBD2
v_call: TRBV18
cdr3_nt: TGTGCCAGCTCACCCCTAGCGGGGGGGGGTGAGCAGTTCTTC
cdr3_aa: CASSPLAGGGEQFF

j_call: TRBJ1-2
clone_size: .
d_call: .
v_call: TRBV28
cdr3_nt: TGTGCCAGCAATCGGGGTTTGTACTATGGCTACACCTTC
cdr3_aa: CASNRGLYYGYTF

j_call: TRBJ1-1
clone_size: .
d_call: TRBD1
v_call: TRBV5-1
cdr3_nt: TGCGCCAGCAGTCGAATCGGGACAGATGAAGCTTTCTTT
cdr3_aa: CASSRIGTDEAFF

j_call: TRBJ1-5
clone_size: few
d_call: .
v_call: TRBV28
cdr3_nt: TGTGCCAGCAGCCAAGGGGGTAGGGGCAATCAGCCCCAGCATTTT
cdr3_aa: CASSQGGRGNQPQHF

j_call: TRBJ2-7
clone_size: .
d_call: .
v_call: TRBV11-2
cdr3_nt: TGTGCCAGCAGCTTAATGGAGGAGAGCTCCTACGAGCAGTACTTC
cdr3_aa: CASSLMEESSYEQYF

j_call: TRBJ1-2
clone_size: .
d_call: TRBD1
v_call: TRBV28
cdr3_nt: TGTGCCAGCAGCCAGGACAGGTATGGCTACACCTTC
cdr3_aa: CASSQDRYGYTF

j_call: TRBJ1-2
clone_size: .
d_call: .
v_call: TRBV7-9
cdr3_nt: TGTGCCAGCAGCCCGCGGGGTGGTCTGGATGGCTACACCTTC
cdr3_aa: CASSPRGGLDGYTF

j_call: TRBJ1-1
clone_size: .
d_call: .
v_call: TRBV25-1
cdr3_nt: TGTGCCAGCAGTGAAAACAGGGTCGATGAAGCTTTCTTT
cdr3_aa: CASSENRVDEAFF

j_call: TRBJ1-5
clone_size: few
d_call: .
v_call: TRBV2
cdr3_nt: TGTGCCAGCAGTGAAAAGGTCTGGGCGGGGCAGCCCCAGCATTTT
cdr3_aa: CASSEKVWAGQPQHF

j_call: TRBJ2-6
clone_size: .
d_call: .
v_call: TRBV5-1
cdr3_nt: TGCGCCAGCAGCTTGGTAGGGAGCTCTGGGGCCAACGTCCTGACTTTC
cdr3_aa: CASSLVGSSGANVLTF

j_call: TRBJ2-7
clone_size: .
d_call: .
v_call: TRBV6-5
cdr3_nt: TGTGCCAGCAGCCCTACAGGAGTCTCCTACGAGCAGTACTTC
cdr3_aa: CASSPTGVSYEQYF

j_call: TRBJ2-3
clone_size: .
d_call: .
v_call: TRBV2
cdr3_nt: TGTGCCAGCAGTGGGCTAGCGACCGGAGATACGCAGTATTTT
cdr3_aa: CASSGLATGDTQYF

j_call: TRBJ1-1
clone_size: .
d_call: .
v_call: TRBV11-3
cdr3_nt: TGTGCCAGCAGCCTAGGGGACATGAACACTGAAGCTTTCTTT
cdr3_aa: CASSLGDMNTEAFF

j_call: TRBJ1-6
clone_size: .
d_call: TRBD1
v_call: TRBV10-3
cdr3_nt: TGTGCCATCCGGACGGACAGGGGAAATAATTCACCCCTCCACTTT
cdr3_aa: CAIRTDRGNNSPLHF

j_call: TRBJ2-3
clone_size: few
d_call: .
v_call: TRBV13
cdr3_nt: TGTGCCAGCAGCTTAAGGCGGTATGGTGCGTTTAGCACAGATACGCAGTATTTT
cdr3_aa: CASSLRRYGAFSTDTQYF